Presented here are 12 T cell receptor beta chains from one specimen sequenced in a study of read filtering for tumor transcriptome and immune sequencing. From 350 to 500 ng of RNA, a library with molecular barcoded alpha/delta and beta/gamma adaptors was made. TCRdb reprocessed the reads via MiXCR and lists one record per CDR3 protein. The sample contains tens of thousands of distinct CDR3 sequences, around 20% of which appear only once. Sequenced: a population of CD138-negative cells sorted from bone marrow. The receptor set was obtained from a donor aged 40 or older with multiple myeloma.

This clonotype was seen repeatedly, ten times or more. The V gene is TRBV20-1, the J gene TRBJ2-7, with D perhaps TRBD1 or TRBD2 (5 bases each). The CDR3 consists of 17 residues. CDR1 and CDR2 from the germline V gene are DFQATT and SNEGSKA (reference sequence). V lost 0 bases and J lost 1, with 19 bases in between. DNA for the CDR3: TGCAGTGCTAGAGATTCCGACGGGGCTAGCAGGTCCTACGAGCAGTACTTC. It codes for CSARDSDGASRSYEQYF.

The J gene is TRBJ2-1, the V gene TRBV5-1; 8 nucleotides line up with TRBD2. The length of the CDR3 is 14 residues. The germline CDR1 and CDR2 sequences are SGHRS and YFSETQ. The V and J ends lost 4 bases and 10 bases, in that order; junction bases with no gene match: 10. DNA of the CDR3: TGCGCCAGCAGCCCCTCCCCGGGGGGGCTCGAGCAGTTCTTC. Translation: CASSPSPGGLEQFF.

In this sample, this clonotype turned up many times. V usage is TRBV12-3 or TRBV12-4 and J usage is TRBJ1-1, with 8 bases matching TRBD1. Trimming cost V 2 bases and J 11 bases; bases outside gene matches: 4. The CDR3 is made up of 12 amino acids. CDR3 coding DNA: TGTGCCAGCAGTTTACGAGGGGACAGGGCTTTCTTT. The encoded protein is CASSLRGDRAFF.

This clonotype was seen ten or more times. CDR3 DNA sequence: TGCAGTGCTAGAGGGGGCAGTGGGCAGTTCTTC. Translated: CSARGGSGQFF. The V gene is TRBV20-1, the J gene TRBJ2-1, with TRBD1 as a possible D gene (5 bases). CDR1 is DFQATT and CDR2 is SNEGSKA in the germline V gene (reference sequence). The V end lost 1 base, the J end lost 12 bases, and 10 bases lay between the germline ends. CDR3 length: 11 residues.

The chain uses TRBV6-1 and TRBJ2-2, with TRBD1 as a possible D gene (6 bases). The CDR3 totals 16 residues. Trimming pared 6 bases from V and 5 bases from J, leaving 19 bases between. The V gene's germline CDR1 is MNHNS and CDR2 SASEGT. Here the CDR3 reads CASSPRVRGATGELFF. The CDR3 DNA reads as TGTGCCAGCAGCCCCCGGGTCAGGGGAGCAACCGGGGAGCTGTTTTTT.

There are many counts of this clonotype. The chain recombines TRBV20-1 with TRBJ1-2; TRBD1 is a possible D gene (5 bases). V was pared by 0 bases and J by 4 bases, with 12 bases between. The germline gives CDR1 DFQATT, CDR2 SNEGSKA (reference sequence). The CDR3 has 14 amino acids. CDR3 coding DNA: TGCAGTGCTAGAGATCCACAGACAGTCTATGGCTACACCTTC. Its protein product is CSARDPQTVYGYTF.

At least ten counts were recorded for this clonotype. V is TRBV6-2 or TRBV6-3 and J is TRBJ1-1; 7 bases agree with TRBD1. This CDR3 has 14 amino acids. Germline CDR1 and CDR2: MNHEY and SVGEGT. The J segment lost 5 bases and the V segment lost 6 bases, leaving 9 bases of the junction unmatched. This chain's CDR3 is CASRRTGVRTEAFF. The CDR3 bases are TGTGCCAGCAGGCGAACAGGGGTGCGGACTGAAGCTTTCTTT.

This clonotype came up many times. This may be a read error, as it is one base from a much larger clone. Given the absence of the conserved phenylalanine or tryptophan at the CDR3 end, a read error is likely. This chain connects TRBV7-9 to TRBJ2-3, with a possible D match to TRBD2 (6 bases). The CDR3 is made up of 15 amino acids. With 7 bases removed from V and 1 base from J, the gap between germline ends came to 15 bases. CDR1 and CDR2 from the germline V gene are SEHNR and FQNEAQ (reference sequence). The CDR3 sequence: CASTFLASGTDTQYY. The CDR3, as DNA: TGTGCCAGCACCTTCTTGGCTAGCGGCACAGATACGCAGTATTAT.

This clonotype was detected many times. The chain has TRBV5-1 and TRBJ2-5, with 11 nucleotides matching TRBD1. After removal of 3 bases from V and 2 bases from J, the junction contained 6 bases not matched to a gene. This CDR3 is built from 16 residues. CDR1 is SGHRS and CDR2 is YFSETQ in the germline V gene. This CDR3 is CASSSGTGGYQETQYF. CDR3 DNA sequence: TGCGCCAGCAGCTCCGGGACAGGGGGGTATCAAGAGACCCAGTACTTC.

In this sample, this clonotype turned up a few times. A much larger clone differs by one base, so this may be a read error. The CDR3 reads CGARASGRTDTQYF. The CDR3 bases are TGCGGTGCTAGGGCTAGCGGACGCACAGATACGCAGTATTTT. The chain recombines TRBV20-1 with TRBJ2-3; 7 bases fit TRBD2. The CDR3 runs to 14 residues. Looked up from germline, CDR1 is DFQATT and CDR2 is SNEGSKA (reference sequence).

This clonotype ranks as medium-sized. V usage is TRBV7-9 and J usage is TRBJ2-5; the match to TRBD1 covers 11 bases. CDR1 is SEHNR and CDR2 is FQNEAQ in the germline V gene (reference sequence). This CDR3 comprises 15 residues. Trimming cost V 3 bases and J 5 bases; bases outside gene matches: 5. This chain's CDR3 is CASSFSRTGGETQYF. The CDR3 DNA reads as TGTGCCAGCAGCTTCTCTAGGACAGGGGGCGAGACCCAGTACTTC.

This clonotype was picked up a small number of times. The chain couples TRBV5-4 to TRBJ1-4; D possibly corresponds to TRBD1 (5 bases). The CDR3 length is 13 residues. Trimming removed 3 bases from V and 6 bases from J, with 9 bases in between. CDR1 is SGHNT and CDR2 is YYREEE in the germline V gene (reference sequence). The CDR3 nucleotides read TGTGCCAGCAGCTGGTCCAGGGATGAAAAACTGTTTTTT. Its protein is CASSWSRDEKLFF.